The 24 T cell receptor beta chains reported below all come from one sample, sequenced in a study of cytomegalovirus exposure and HLA in healthy donors. The PCR employed 60 Vbeta primers together with 13 Jbeta primers. This table comes from immunoSEQ multiplex PCR, and its TCRdb copy is limited to in-frame clones, with some not included. This sample carries 150,000 to 200,000 clones, with 0.65% to 0.9% going to the ten biggest clones. The material sequenced was PBMCs. These receptor sequences come from a young woman in good health and CMV-seropositive.

V is TRBV7-9 and J is TRBJ2-3; 10 bases map to TRBD1. The germline gives CDR1 SEHNR, CDR2 FQNEAQ (reference sequence). The CDR3 sequence is 15 residues long. V was pared by 5 bases and J by 1 base, with 3 bases of the junction left unmatched. CDR3 nucleotides: TGTGCCAGCAGCATCGGGACAGGGGGCACAGATACGCAGTATTTT. This gives the protein CASSIGTGGTDTQYF.

The chain is built from TRBV7-8 and TRBJ2-3; no reliable D call. The V end was cut by 1 base, the J end by 2 bases, with 7 bases between. Germline V gives CDR1 SGHVS, CDR2 FQNEAQ. The CDR3 is 14 amino acids. In nucleotides, the CDR3 is TGTGCCAGCAGCTTAGGCGGTTACACAGATACGCAGTATTTT. Protein product: CASSLGGYTDTQYF. The full variable domain, rest sourced from reference TRBV7-8 and TRBJ2-3, is GAGVSQSPRYKVAKRGQDVALRCDPISGHVSLFWYQQALGQGPEFLTYFQNEAQLDKSGLPSDRFFAERPEGSVSTLKIQRTQQEDSAVYLCASSLGGYTDTQYFGPGTRLTVL.

The chain carries TRBV7-3 and TRBJ2-1, with TRBD2 matching 10 bases. J gave up 9 bases and V 4 bases, and 6 bases lay outside the gene matches. Germline V gene lookup returns CDR1 SGHTA and CDR2 FQGTGA. The CDR3 totals 14 residues. CDR3 protein: CASSWSGGVGEQFF. The CDR3 coding sequence is TGTGCCAGCAGCTGGAGCGGGGGGGTTGGTGAGCAGTTCTTC.

The chain couples TRBV2 to TRBJ2-5, with TRBD2 identical over 8 bases. With V trimmed by 0 bases and J by 4 bases, 7 bases remained unmatched. Germline-derived CDR1 and CDR2 are SNHLY and FYNNEI. The CDR3 runs 16 residues. In DNA, the CDR3 is TGTGCCAGCAGTGAAGCGATTAGCGGGGCGGGAGAGACCCAGTACTTC. Translation: CASSEAISGAGETQYF.

Notes on this clone: Within the sample, other DNA sequences also encode this same CDR3. J is TRBJ2-2 and V is TRBV7-9; 12 bases are a match to TRBD2. CDR1 is SEHNR and CDR2 is FQNEAQ in the germline V gene (reference sequence). The CDR3 runs 17 residues. With V trimmed by 1 base and J by 0 bases, 0 bases remained unmatched. The CDR3 protein is CASSLGLAGANTGELFF. In nucleotides, the CDR3 is TGTGCCAGCAGCTTAGGACTAGCGGGAGCGAACACCGGGGAGCTGTTTTTT.

The rearrangement uses TRBV6-1 and TRBJ2-5; tentative D call: TRBD1 (6 bases). This CDR3 spans 20 amino acids. V was pared by 2 bases and J by 4 bases, with 29 bases between. Germline V gene data show CDR1 as MNHNS and CDR2 as SASEGT. This CDR3 is CASSESFRTLSSKGGETQYF. The DNA for the CDR3 is TGTGCCAGCAGTGAAAGCTTCCGGACACTCAGTTCAAAAGGGGGAGAGACCCAGTACTTC.

The rearrangement joins TRBV4-2 to TRBJ2-2; 7 bases are a match to TRBD2. Germline CDR1 reads LGHNA; CDR2 reads YNFKEQ. This CDR3 is built from 14 residues. With 2 bases clipped from V and 7 bases from J, the junction kept 4 bases outside the gene matches. The CDR3 bases are TGTGCCAGCAGCCAAAGACTAGCAGGCGGGGAGCTGTTTTTT. Translation: CASSQRLAGGELFF.

The gene calls are TRBV18 and TRBJ2-1, with 7 bases fitting TRBD1. This CDR3 is 13 amino acids long. The junction had 9 bases not matched to a gene; V was cut back by 1 base and J by 15 bases. Germline loops: CDR1 KGHSH, CDR2 LQKENI. In DNA form, the CDR3 reads TGTGCCAGCTCACCACGGGACAGCGCGGGCCCGTTCTTC. Translating it yields CASSPRDSAGPFF.

The rearrangement uses TRBV7-9 and TRBJ1-4, with D unclear. The V end was cut by 1 base, the J end by 0 bases, with 12 bases between. The CDR3 loop spans 17 amino acids. Germline-derived CDR1 and CDR2 are SEHNR and FQNEAQ (reference sequence). For the CDR3, the DNA is TGTGCCAGCAGCTTAGGGGCCTATTATGCAACTAATGAAAAACTGTTTTTT. Protein: CASSLGAYYATNEKLFF.

This rearrangement joins TRBV5-8 to TRBJ2-7; TRBD1 is a possible D gene (6 bases). From germline, CDR1 is SGHTS and CDR2 YDEGEE. Trimming pared 0 bases from V and 2 bases from J, leaving 15 bases between. The CDR3 sequence is 16 residues long. CDR3 DNA sequence: TGTGCCAGCAGCTTGGTCTCTTACGGACAGACCTACGAGCAGTACTTC. Translated: CASSLVSYGQTYEQYF.

This chain connects TRBV6-4 to TRBJ2-1; 7 nucleotides align to TRBD2. V was pared by 2 bases and J by 7 bases, with 5 bases of the junction left unmatched. The germline V gene encodes CDR1 MRHNA and CDR2 SNTAGT. This CDR3 is 14 amino acids long. The CDR3 nucleotides read TGTGCCAGCAGTGACCGTACCGGGGGGAATGAGCAGTTCTTC. Its translation is CASSDRTGGNEQFF.

The chain couples TRBV18 to TRBJ2-1, with TRBD1 matching 8 bases. J was trimmed by 1 base and V by 6 bases; bases with no gene match: 8. This CDR3 comprises 16 residues. CDR1 is KGHSH and CDR2 is LQKENI in the germline V gene. The CDR3 nucleotides are TGTGCCAGCTCCCTATCTTGGGACAGGTCCTACAATGAGCAGTTCTTC. It codes for CASSLSWDRSYNEQFF.

The chain links TRBV7-8 to TRBJ2-5; D possibly corresponds to TRBD2 (7 bases). Germline V gene lookup returns CDR1 SGHVS and CDR2 FQNEAQ. CDR3 size: 14 residues. V gave up 5 bases and J gave up 5 bases, with 15 bases separating them. The CDR3: CASSEGGVGETQYF. The CDR3 DNA reads TGTGCCAGCAGCGAAGGGGGGGTTGGGGAGACCCAGTACTTC.

This chain joins TRBV29-1 and TRBJ1-2, with 9 bases that match TRBD1. With 4 bases clipped from V and 2 bases from J, the junction kept 8 bases outside the gene matches. Germline V gene data show CDR1 as SQVTM and CDR2 as ANQGSEA. The CDR3 has 15 amino acids. CDR3 residues: CSVVGQGVVNYGYTF. The CDR3 DNA reads as TGCAGCGTTGTGGGACAGGGCGTCGTAAACTATGGCTACACCTTC.

The chain recombines TRBV27 with TRBJ1-5; D gene uncertain. Germline assignment: CDR1 MNHEY and CDR2 SMNVEV (reference sequence). This CDR3 has 15 residues. V lost 0 bases, J lost 0 bases, and 6 bases lay in between. The CDR3 region is CASSLSSYSNQPQHF. CDR3 DNA: TGTGCCAGCAGTTTATCCTCTTATAGCAATCAGCCCCAGCATTTT.

Concerning this clone itself: This CDR3 is also generated by other DNA sequences in the sample. The rearrangement joins TRBV9 to TRBJ1-2, with D perhaps TRBD1 (6 bases). The CDR3 is 15 amino acids. In germline, CDR1 is SGDLS, CDR2 YYNGEE. With 0 bases removed from V and 2 bases from J, the gap between germline ends came to 11 bases. The CDR3 DNA reads TGTGCCAGCAGCGTAGCTCCAGGGGCGAACTATGGCTACACCTTC. Translation: CASSVAPGANYGYTF.

This chain links TRBV25-1 with TRBJ2-6; 7 bases are shared with TRBD1. This CDR3 has 17 amino acids. The J segment lost 2 bases and the V segment lost 3 bases, leaving 7 bases of the junction unmatched. Germline CDR1 MGHDK, CDR2 SYGVNS. CDR3 in DNA: TGTGCCAGCAGTGATAACCAGGGGGTTACTGGGGCCAACGTCCTGACTTTC. Protein product: CASSDNQGVTGANVLTF.

This chain connects TRBV7-2 to TRBJ1-5; the match to TRBD1 covers 8 bases. Trimming took 1 base from V and 3 from J; bases not matched to a gene: 2. This CDR3 is built from 15 residues. Germline CDR1 SGHTA, CDR2 FQGNSA. In DNA, the CDR3 is TGTGCCAGCAGCTTAGACAGGGGGGACAATCAGCCCCAGCATTTT. Translating gives CASSLDRGDNQPQHF.

This chain's CDR3 is CASRTSGGYNEQFF. The CDR3 DNA is TGTGCCAGTAGGACTAGCGGGGGGTACAATGAGCAGTTCTTC. This sequence joins TRBV25-1 and TRBJ2-1; TRBD2 matches 14 bases. V lost 9 bases, J lost 4 bases, and 2 bases stayed unmatched. Germline V gene data show CDR1 as MGHDK and CDR2 as SYGVNS. CDR3 length: 14 residues.

The V gene is TRBV30, the J gene TRBJ2-7, with a possible D match to TRBD2 (7 bases). The V end was cut by 5 bases, the J end by 0 bases, with 17 bases between. The CDR3 is 15 residues long. Per the germline V gene, CDR1 is GTSNPN and CDR2 is SVGIG (reference sequence). The chain's CDR3 is CAWPSRGGGSYEQYF. CDR3 DNA: TGTGCCTGGCCTAGCAGGGGAGGGGGCTCCTACGAGCAGTACTTC.

This chain connects TRBV6-5 to TRBJ2-7; D may be TRBD2 (5 bases). Germline V lookup: CDR1 MNHEY, CDR2 SVGAGI. The V end lost 0 bases, the J end lost 7 bases, and 10 bases lay between the germline ends. The length of the CDR3 is 13 residues. The CDR3 is CASSYSRVGEQYF. The CDR3 coding sequence is TGTGCCAGCAGTTACTCGAGGGTTGGGGAGCAGTACTTC.

The V call is TRBV7-9, the J call TRBJ1-6; 7 bases are shared with TRBD1. The CDR3 extends over 13 amino acids. Germline lookup yields CDR1 SEHNR and CDR2 FQNEAQ (reference sequence). V was clipped by 6 bases and J by 8 bases; unmatched bases: 4. Here the CDR3 DNA reads TGTGCCAGCAGTCCAGGGGGTCATTCACCCCTCCACTTT. Its translation is CASSPGGHSPLHF.

V is TRBV9 and J is TRBJ2-1; TRBD2 agrees at 10 bases. Per the germline V gene, CDR1 is SGDLS and CDR2 is YYNGEE. This CDR3 contains 15 residues. Trimming at V came to 5 bases and at J to 9 bases, leaving 11 bases not matched to a gene. The CDR3 DNA sequence: TGTGCCAGCAGAGGAGGTGGAGCGGGAGGGGTTGAGCAGTTCTTC. It translates to CASRGGGAGGVEQFF.

The chain combines TRBV7-9 with TRBJ1-1, with D maybe TRBD1 (6 bases). Trimming left V 5 bases short and J 8 bases short, with 18 bases between. The CDR3 is made up of 14 amino acids. Germline V gene lookup returns CDR1 SEHNR and CDR2 FQNEAQ (reference sequence). This chain's CDR3 is CASSPPPGVVEAFF. The CDR3 bases are TGTGCCAGCAGCCCCCCCCCAGGGGTGGTGGAAGCTTTCTTT.